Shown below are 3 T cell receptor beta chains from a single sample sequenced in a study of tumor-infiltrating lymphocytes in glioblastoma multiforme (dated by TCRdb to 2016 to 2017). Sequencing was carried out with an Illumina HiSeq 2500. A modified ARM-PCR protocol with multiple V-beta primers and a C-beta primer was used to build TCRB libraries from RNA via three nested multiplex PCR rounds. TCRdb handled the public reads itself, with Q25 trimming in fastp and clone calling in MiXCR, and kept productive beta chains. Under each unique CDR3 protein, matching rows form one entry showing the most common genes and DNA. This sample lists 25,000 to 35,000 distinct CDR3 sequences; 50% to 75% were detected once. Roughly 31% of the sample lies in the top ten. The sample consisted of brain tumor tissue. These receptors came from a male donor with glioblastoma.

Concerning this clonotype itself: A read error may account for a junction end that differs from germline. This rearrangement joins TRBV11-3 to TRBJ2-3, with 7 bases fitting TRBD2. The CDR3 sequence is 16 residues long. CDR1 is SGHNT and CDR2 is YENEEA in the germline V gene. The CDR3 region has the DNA TGTGCCAGCAGCTTACGGAAGGGGAGGGCCGCAGATATGCAGTATTTT. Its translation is CASSLRKGRAADMQYF.

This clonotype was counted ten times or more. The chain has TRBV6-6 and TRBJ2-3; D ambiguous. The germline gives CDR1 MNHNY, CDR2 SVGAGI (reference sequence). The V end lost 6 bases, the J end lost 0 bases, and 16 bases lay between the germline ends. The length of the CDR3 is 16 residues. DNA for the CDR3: TGTGCCAGCAGCTCCGTTTGGGCCGGTAGCACAGATACGCAGTATTTT. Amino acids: CASSSVWAGSTDTQYF.

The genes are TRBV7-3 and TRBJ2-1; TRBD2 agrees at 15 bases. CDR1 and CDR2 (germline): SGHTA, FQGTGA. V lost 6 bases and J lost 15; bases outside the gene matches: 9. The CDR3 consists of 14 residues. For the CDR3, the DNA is TGTGCCAGCAGTTCCGGACTAGCGGGAGGGGGCCTGTTCTTC. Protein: CASSSGLAGGGLFF.